This T cell receptor beta chain was retrieved from a study of blood T cell repertoires in COVID-19. Turning to the study itself: Samples came from the United States, Italy and Spain, spanning acute and convalescent COVID-19. PBMCs, B-cell-depleted T cells, or T cells provided the cDNA or gDNA that made up the material.

With V trimmed by 9 bases and J by 1 base, 7 bases remained unmatched. Looked up from germline, CDR1 is LNHDA and CDR2 is SQIVND (reference sequence). The CDR3 runs 15 residues. In the study's own analysis: Reference gene primer amplification gave nucleated cell count estimates. Assay: immunoSEQ multiplex PCR; the TCRdb copy retains only in-frame clones and omits some. D and trimming were read from the DNA, whereas the V and J calls and clone size are those reported in that table. This table has 70,000 or so clones, over 75% appearing once. Sequencing used peripheral blood. The sequence derives from a woman aged 18-29 years with acute or convalescent COVID-19. The rearrangement uses TRBV19 and TRBJ2-3; 10 nucleotides line up with TRBD2. The CDR3 is CASRHLAGGTDTQYF. CDR3 bases: TGTGCCAGCCGACACCTAGCGGGGGGCACAGATACGCAGTATTTT.